The clone carrying this T cell receptor beta chain occurred a few times. Its antigen remains unidentified. This sample was taken from a study of human T cells and chemical hapten exposure. Time point specified: pre-sensitization, week 0. As for treatment: therapeutic diphenylcyclopropenone sensitization with weekly scalp DPC. MiXCR was run by TCRdb on the RACE reads, yielding one entry per CDR3 protein. The sample has tens of thousands of distinct CDR3 sequences; less than 15% are singletons. Study outcomes and limitations: No alteration of TCRs above 1 in 1000 frequency was seen with DPC sensitization.

The CDR3 consists of 19 residues. CDR1 and CDR2 (germline): SGHVS, FNYEAQ. V was cut by 2 bases and J by 2 bases, with 23 bases left in between. This chain uses TRBV7-6 with TRBJ2-3; tentative D call: TRBD2 (8 bases). The sequence was obtained from a woman aged 45-65 years with alopecia areata. Some clones in this sample may be carry-over from other donors' samples. The specimen was whole blood, collected in connection with sensitization to the hapten diphenylcyclopropenone (DPC). CDR3 loop: CASSLRPGGDSAYTDTQYF. CDR3 sequence (DNA): TGTGCCAGCAGCTTAAGGCCGGGGGGGGACAGCGCCTACACAGATACGCAGTATTTT.